The present entry profiles one T cell receptor beta chain with its context. The antigen it recognizes is unknown. No base quality values were provided; no much bigger clone lies one nucleotide off. TCRbeta CDR3 regions were amplified from genomic DNA using the immunoSEQ Assay, a bias-controlled multiplex PCR. In the authors' own workflow: The number of nucleated cells in each sample was estimated from the amplification of reference gene primers within the assay. To quantify the absolute abundance of each unique TCRbeta CDR3 rearrangement, sequence reads were collapsed and filtered. Productive Simpson clonality was computed per sample as the square root of Simpson's diversity index over productive rearrangements. Imported from immuneACCESS, the table was reduced by TCRdb to in-frame sequences with V and J called. These copies leave out some clones; in studies compared against another copy, an unresolved V gene accounts for under half, and the cause of the remainder is not known. V and J calls and clone size are copied from that table; D and trimming were computed from the DNA. The sample yields 15,000 to 20,000 clones; 70% to 90% were counted once. The leading ten clones occupy less than 50% of the sample.

V and J lose 8 bases and 2 bases, and a span of 14 bases separates them. The germline V gene (reference sequence) sets CDR1 to LNHDA and CDR2 to SQIVND. The CDR3 holds 14 amino acids from the cysteine to the phenylalanine. Just the 42-base CDR3 DNA is kept, in frame starting at base 1. This specimen comes from a study of blood T cell repertoires in COVID-19 (dated by TCRdb to between 2020 and 2021). For context, the study as a whole: Collaborator samples came from the United States, Italy and Spain and covered acute and convalescent phases of COVID-19. The samples were drawn from two sources: the first 160 participants of the ongoing ImmuneRACE study, and 1,000 to 1,500 subjects contributed by 6 global collaborators. Subjects who had been exposed to COVID-19, were actively infected with it, or had recovered from it provided the deeply sampled blood TCRbeta repertoires that made up the dataset. The prospective study material was composed of cDNA or gDNA derived from T cells, B-cell-depleted T cells, or PBMCs. The sample metadata nearly always contained a de-identified subject ID, COVID-19 status, age in years and sex. The repertoires were released in a freely available public database intended as a resource for research on the immune response to SARS-CoV-2. Where HLA class I and class II types were available, the types were taken from metadata supplied by the sample provider, not from assay-based typing. The full study reports these points: Clinical and demographic metadata were provided uncurated, with the amount varying by source and participant.

Whole blood was collected in K2EDTA tubes by collaborating institutions according to the institutions' own protocols. For TCRbeta analysis, collaborator samples were shipped as frozen whole blood, as isolated PBMCs, or as DNA extracted from either sample type. The sequenced sample consisted of peripheral blood. The sequence links TRBV19 to TRBJ2-3; the D segment could be TRBD1, given 8 matching bases. The sequence derives from a human donor in a cohort sampled during active COVID-19. The nucleotides are TGTGCCAGTTCACAGGGGGGGCTCACAGATACGCAGTATTTT. Translated, this is CASSQGGLTDTQYF.